The sequence of this T cell receptor beta chain was determined in a study of control samples from healthy donors and cancer patients. The CDR3 contains 15 residues. CDR1 is MNHEY, CDR2 SVGAGI, per germline. The V gene end was trimmed by 4 bases and the J gene end by 7 bases; junction bases not matched to a gene: 8. Here immunoSEQ multiplex PCR was the method, and the copy in TCRdb shows in-frame clones only, minus some. The sample has about 120,000 clones, 89% seen once. This clonotype originated in a man aged 50 to 59 in good health. The chain has TRBV6-5 and TRBJ1-4, with 8 positions matching TRBD1. What was sequenced was blood. The CDR3 spells CASSSSGGGGEKLFF. The CDR3 DNA is TGTGCCAGCAGTTCCTCAGGGGGCGGTGGTGAAAAACTGTTTTTT.